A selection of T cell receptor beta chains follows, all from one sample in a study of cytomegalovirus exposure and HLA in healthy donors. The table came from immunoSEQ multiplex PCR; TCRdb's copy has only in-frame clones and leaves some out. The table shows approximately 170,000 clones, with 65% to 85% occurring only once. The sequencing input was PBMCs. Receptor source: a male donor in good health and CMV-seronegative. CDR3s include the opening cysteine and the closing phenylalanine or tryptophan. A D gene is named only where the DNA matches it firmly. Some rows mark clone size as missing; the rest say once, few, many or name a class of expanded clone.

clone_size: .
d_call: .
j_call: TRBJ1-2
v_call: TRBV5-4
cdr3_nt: TGTGCCAGCAGCTTGGAGGGGGTGGGCTACACCTTC
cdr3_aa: CASSLEGVGYTF

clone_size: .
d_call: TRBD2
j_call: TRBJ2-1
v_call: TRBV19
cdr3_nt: TGTGCCAGTAGTTCCTCGCTAGCGGAAGCCCTCAATGAGCAGTTCTTC
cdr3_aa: CASSSSLAEALNEQFF

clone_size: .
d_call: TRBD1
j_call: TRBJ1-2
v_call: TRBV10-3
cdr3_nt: TGTGCCATCAGCCTCATCCCCGGGACAGAGGATGGCTACACCTTC
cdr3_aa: CAISLIPGTEDGYTF

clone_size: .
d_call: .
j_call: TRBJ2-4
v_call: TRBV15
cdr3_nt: TGTGCCACCAGCGGAAAAGGGGAGTTTGCGGGGTCCAAAAACATTCAGTACTTC
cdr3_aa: CATSGKGEFAGSKNIQYF

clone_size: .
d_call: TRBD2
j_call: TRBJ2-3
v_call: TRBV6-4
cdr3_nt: TGTGCCAGCAGTGTCATAGCGGGGGGCAAAACAGATACGCAGTATTTT
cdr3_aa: CASSVIAGGKTDTQYF

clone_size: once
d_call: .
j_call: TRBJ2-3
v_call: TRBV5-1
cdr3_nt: TGCGCCAGCAGCCCTCGATGGGGCGAATTGACAGATACGCAGTATTTT
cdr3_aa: CASSPRWGELTDTQYF

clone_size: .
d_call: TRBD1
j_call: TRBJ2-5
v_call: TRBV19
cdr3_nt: TGTGCCAGTAGTATGGGACAGGGGGTATCACAAGAGACCCAGTACTTC
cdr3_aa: CASSMGQGVSQETQYF

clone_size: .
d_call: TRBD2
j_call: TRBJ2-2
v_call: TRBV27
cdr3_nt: TGTGCCAGCAGAACGACGGGAGGCAGGACCGGGGAGCTGTTTTTT
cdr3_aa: CASRTTGGRTGELFF

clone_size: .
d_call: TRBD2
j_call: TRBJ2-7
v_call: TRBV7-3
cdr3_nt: TGTGCCAGCAGCCCTTCCGGGACTAAGGACTACGAGCAGTACTTC
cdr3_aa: CASSPSGTKDYEQYF

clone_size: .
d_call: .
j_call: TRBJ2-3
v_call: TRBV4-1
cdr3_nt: TGCGCCAGCAGCCAAGCCCGGGATACGCAGTATTTT
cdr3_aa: CASSQARDTQYF

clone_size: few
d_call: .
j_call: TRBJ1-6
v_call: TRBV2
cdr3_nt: TGTGCCACCCTACCCACGGTTGGGGGCGGATCACCCCTCCACTTT
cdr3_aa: CATLPTVGGGSPLHF

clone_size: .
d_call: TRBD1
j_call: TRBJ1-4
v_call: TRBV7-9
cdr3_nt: TGTGCCAGCAGCTCAACCGGGACAGGGGATGAAAAACTGTTTTTT
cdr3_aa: CASSSTGTGDEKLFF

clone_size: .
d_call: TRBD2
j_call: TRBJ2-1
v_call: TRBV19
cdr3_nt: TGTGCCAGTAGTGGGATAGCGGGGGGGACTGGCAATGAGCAGTTCTTC
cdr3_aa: CASSGIAGGTGNEQFF

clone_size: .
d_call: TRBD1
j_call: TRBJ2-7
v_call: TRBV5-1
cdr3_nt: TGCGCCAGCAGCCCCGGACAGGTGACCTACGAGCAGTACTTC
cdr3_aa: CASSPGQVTYEQYF

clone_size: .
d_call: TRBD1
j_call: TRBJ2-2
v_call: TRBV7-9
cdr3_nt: TGTGCCAGTCCGACCGGGACAGGGAACACCGGGGAGCTGTTTTTT
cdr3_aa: CASPTGTGNTGELFF

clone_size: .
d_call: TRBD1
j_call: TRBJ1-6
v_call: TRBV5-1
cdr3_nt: TGCGCCAGCAGCGAGTTTTCCGGGACAGTGGGTTCACCCCTCCACTTT
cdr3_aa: CASSEFSGTVGSPLHF

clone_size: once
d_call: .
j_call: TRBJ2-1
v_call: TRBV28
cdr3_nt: TGTGCCAGCAGTCCATTTCCGGGACAGGGGACTAGCGGCAATGAGCAGTTCTTC
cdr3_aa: CASSPFPGQGTSGNEQFF

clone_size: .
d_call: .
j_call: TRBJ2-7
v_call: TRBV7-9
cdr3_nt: TGTGCCAGCAGCTTAGGGGACGGACAGAGATACGAGCAGTACTTC
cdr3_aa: CASSLGDGQRYEQYF

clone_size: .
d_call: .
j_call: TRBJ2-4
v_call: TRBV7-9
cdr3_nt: TGTGCCAGCAGCTTAACGTCCGGTAGGGGGAACATTCAGTACTTC
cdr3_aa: CASSLTSGRGNIQYF

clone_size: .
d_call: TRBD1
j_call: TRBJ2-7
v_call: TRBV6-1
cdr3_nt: TGTGCCAGCACCACCGGGACAGGGGTCTCCTACGAGCAGTACTTC
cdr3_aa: CASTTGTGVSYEQYF

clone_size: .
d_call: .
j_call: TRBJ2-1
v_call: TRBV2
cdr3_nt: TGTGCCAGCAGTGGACTTTCCCGTTCCCCTTACAATGAGCAGTTCTTC
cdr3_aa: CASSGLSRSPYNEQFF

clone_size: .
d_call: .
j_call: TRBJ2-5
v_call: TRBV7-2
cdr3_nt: TGTGCCAGCAGCTTAGTCTCTGTAGAGACCCAGTACTTC
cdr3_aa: CASSLVSVETQYF

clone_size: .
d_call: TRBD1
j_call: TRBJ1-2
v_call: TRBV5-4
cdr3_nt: TGTGCCAGTCCTCCACAGGGGGACTATGGCTACACCTTC
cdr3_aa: CASPPQGDYGYTF

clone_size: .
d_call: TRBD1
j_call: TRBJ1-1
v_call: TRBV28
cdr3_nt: TGTGCCAGCAGTTTCGGGACAGGGATGAACACTGAAGCTTTCTTT
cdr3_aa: CASSFGTGMNTEAFF

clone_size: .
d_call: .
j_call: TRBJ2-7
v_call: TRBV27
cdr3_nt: TGTGCCAGCAGTGCCAACAGACGTGAGCAGTACTTC
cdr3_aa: CASSANRREQYF

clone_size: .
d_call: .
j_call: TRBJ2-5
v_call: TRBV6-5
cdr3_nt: TGTGCCAGCAGTTACCGGCAGGTCGAAGAGACCCAGTACTTC
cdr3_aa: CASSYRQVEETQYF

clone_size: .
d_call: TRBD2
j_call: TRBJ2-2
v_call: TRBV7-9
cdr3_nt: TGTGCCAGCAGCAGCAATTTAGCGGGGCTAAACACCGGGGAGCTGTTTTTT
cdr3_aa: CASSSNLAGLNTGELFF

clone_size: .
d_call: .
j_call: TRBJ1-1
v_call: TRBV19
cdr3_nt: TGTGCCAGTAGTATATGGGGGGAGGCTGAAGCTTTCTTT
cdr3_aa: CASSIWGEAEAFF

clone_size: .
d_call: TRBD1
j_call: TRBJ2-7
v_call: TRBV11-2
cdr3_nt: TGTGCCAGCAGAATAGTATGGGACAGGGGGCACGAGCAGTACTTC
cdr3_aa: CASRIVWDRGHEQYF

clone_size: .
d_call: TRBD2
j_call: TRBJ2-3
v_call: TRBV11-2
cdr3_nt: TGTGCCAGCAGCTTAGTGGCTAGCGGGAGTGGCGCAGATACGCAGTATTTT
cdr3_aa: CASSLVASGSGADTQYF

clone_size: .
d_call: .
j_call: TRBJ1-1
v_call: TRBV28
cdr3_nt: TGTGCCAGCAGTCCTTCCAAGGGGCCGAACACTGAAGCTTTCTTT
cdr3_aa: CASSPSKGPNTEAFF

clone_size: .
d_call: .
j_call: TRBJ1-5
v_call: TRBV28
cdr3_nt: TGTGCCACCTATTCAAGTTGGAATCAGCCCCAGCATTTT
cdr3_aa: CATYSSWNQPQHF

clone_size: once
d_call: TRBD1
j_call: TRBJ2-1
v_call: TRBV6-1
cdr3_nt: TGTGCCAGCAGAGGGACAGGGGTAAAGAATGAGCAGTTCTTC
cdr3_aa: CASRGTGVKNEQFF

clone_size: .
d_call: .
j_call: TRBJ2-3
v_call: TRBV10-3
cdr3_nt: TGTGCCATCAGGGACGGAGCTGGGGAGGATACGCAGTATTTT
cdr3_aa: CAIRDGAGEDTQYF

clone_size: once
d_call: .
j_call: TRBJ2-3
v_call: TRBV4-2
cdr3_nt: TGTGCCAGCAGCCAAACCACTACAAACAGGAGAGATACGCAGTATTTT
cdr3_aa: CASSQTTTNRRDTQYF

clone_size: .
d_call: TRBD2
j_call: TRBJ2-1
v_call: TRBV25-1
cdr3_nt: TGTGCCAGCAGTGGGGTTACTAGCGGGAGGGTTGATGAGCAGTTCTTC
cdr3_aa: CASSGVTSGRVDEQFF

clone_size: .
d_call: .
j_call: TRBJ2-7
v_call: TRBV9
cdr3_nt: TGTGCCAGCAGCGTAGAGGAGGGGGCCTCCTACGAGCAGTACTTC
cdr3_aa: CASSVEEGASYEQYF